This entry lists 15 T cell receptor beta chains sequenced from one sample in a study of cytomegalovirus exposure and HLA in healthy donors. 60 Vbeta and 13 Jbeta primers were used in PCR. Repertoires were generated with immunoSEQ multiplex PCR, while TCRdb's copy carries only in-frame clones and drops some. Its listing shows about 210,000 clones. The sample consisted of PBMCs. The source is a woman aged 30 to 39 in good health and CMV-seropositive.

The V and J genes are TRBV29-1 and TRBJ2-3; D possibly corresponds to TRBD1 (5 bases). Germline CDR1 SQVTM, CDR2 ANQGSEA. This CDR3 is built from 14 residues. V was shortened by 3 bases and J by 0 bases, with 10 bases between the two germline ends. Here the CDR3 DNA reads TGCAGCGTTGAGGCAGGGTTTAGCACAGATACGCAGTATTTT. This codes for CSVEAGFSTDTQYF.

This sequence joins TRBV10-2 and TRBJ1-1; 7 nucleotides match TRBD1. The CDR3 length is 14 residues. Germline lookup yields CDR1 WSHSY and CDR2 SAAADI. Losses at the gene ends were 4 bases for V and 1 base for J; bases not matched to a gene: 3. The CDR3 DNA reads TGCGCCAGCAGTGGAACAGGGGCGAACACTGAAGCTTTCTTT. Amino acid sequence: CASSGTGANTEAFF.

V and J are TRBV7-8 and TRBJ1-2; D might be TRBD1 (5 bases). Trimming took off 4 bases at V and 5 bases at J, with 17 bases between the two ends. The CDR3 loop spans 15 amino acids. Germline CDR1 SGHVS, CDR2 FQNEAQ. CDR3 coding DNA: TGTGCCAGCAGCTCCCAGGGCACCCTACGGTATGGCTACACCTTC. As protein: CASSSQGTLRYGYTF.

This sequence joins TRBV6-5 and TRBJ1-1, with 7 nucleotides matching TRBD1. V dropped 4 bases and J dropped 1; count of bases not matched to a gene: 6. CDR3 length equals 15 residues. From germline, CDR1 is MNHEY and CDR2 SVGAGI. This chain's CDR3 is CASSSGTVSNTEAFF. CDR3 in DNA: TGTGCCAGCAGTTCCGGGACAGTTTCGAACACTGAAGCTTTCTTT.

The rearrangement links TRBV5-4 to TRBJ1-4; D is unclear. Germline V CDR1 and CDR2: SGHNT, YYREEE (reference sequence). V lost 4 bases to trimming and J lost 5 bases, with 18 bases between them. The CDR3 runs to 16 residues. The CDR3 DNA is TGTGCCAGCAGCCGCGGGGAGGGCGTAGGGAATGAAAAACTGTTTTTT. As protein: CASSRGEGVGNEKLFF.

The chain is built from TRBV28 and TRBJ1-2, with no clear D. The CDR3 extends over 14 amino acids. V lost 2 bases, J lost 3 bases, and 10 bases lay in between. The germline gives CDR1 MDHEN, CDR2 SYDVKM. CDR3 sequence: CASSLPGSYYGYTF. CDR3 nucleotide sequence: TGTGCCAGCAGTTTACCGGGGTCGTACTATGGCTACACCTTC.

The chain joins TRBV7-9 to TRBJ2-1; perhaps TRBD1 as D (6 bases). CDR1 is SEHNR, CDR2 FQNEAQ, per germline (reference sequence). The CDR3 is 13 amino acids. Trimming left V 5 bases short and J 14 bases short, with 19 bases between. CDR3 in amino acids: CASSPRARQEEFF. CDR3 sequence (DNA): TGTGCCAGCAGCCCCCGGGCTCGACAGGAGGAGTTCTTC.

This chain links TRBV7-2 with TRBJ1-1; 7 positions agree with TRBD1. Germline V CDR1 and CDR2: SGHTA, FQGNSA. With V trimmed by 10 bases and J by 1 base, 3 bases remained unmatched. The length of the CDR3 is 12 residues. CDR3 sequence: CATRTGNTEAFF. The CDR3 region has the DNA TGTGCCACCCGGACAGGGAACACTGAAGCTTTCTTT.

The chain recombines TRBV5-1 with TRBJ2-1, with 12 bases identical to TRBD2. Germline V CDR1 and CDR2: SGHRS, YFSETQ. The CDR3 totals 16 residues. Trimming at V came to 1 base and at J to 2 bases, leaving 1 base not matched to a gene. CDR3 sequence: CASSLRLAGAYNEQFF. As DNA, the CDR3 is TGCGCCAGCAGCTTGAGACTAGCGGGGGCCTACAATGAGCAGTTCTTC.

The rearrangement uses TRBV5-4 and TRBJ2-3, with no clear D. In germline, CDR1 is SGHNT, CDR2 YYREEE (reference sequence). With 4 bases removed from V and 3 bases from J, the gap between germline ends came to 12 bases. This CDR3 is 14 amino acids long. The CDR3 nucleotides are TGTGCCAGCAGCGCGGTTAGCAGTACAGATACGCAGTATTTT. Translation: CASSAVSSTDTQYF.

The chain is built from TRBV7-8 and TRBJ2-1; 8 nucleotides align to TRBD1. The length of the CDR3 is 16 residues. The germline V gene encodes CDR1 SGHVS and CDR2 FQNEAQ. The J segment lost 2 bases and the V segment lost 1 base, leaving 4 bases of the junction unmatched. This CDR3 is CASSLVRQGTYNEQFF. Written as DNA, the CDR3 is TGTGCCAGCAGCTTAGTAAGACAGGGGACCTACAATGAGCAGTTCTTC.

The chain links TRBV7-8 to TRBJ1-4; D is possibly TRBD1 (6 bases). CDR1 is SGHVS, CDR2 FQNEAQ, per germline. This CDR3 comprises 17 residues. Trimming took off 0 bases at V and 0 bases at J, with 11 bases between the two ends. DNA of the CDR3: TGTGCCAGCAGCTTAGCGGGGGACATTGCAACTAATGAAAAACTGTTTTTT. Its protein product is CASSLAGDIATNEKLFF.

J is TRBJ2-1 and V is TRBV11-2; 10 nucleotides align to TRBD2. J was trimmed by 6 bases and V by 1 base; bases with no gene match: 3. Germline V gene lookup returns CDR1 SGHAT and CDR2 FQNNGV. CDR3 length equals 15 residues. This CDR3 is CASSLALAGANEQFF. The CDR3 DNA is TGTGCCAGCAGCTTAGCTCTAGCGGGGGCCAATGAGCAGTTCTTC.

This chain uses TRBV27 with TRBJ2-1; 7 nucleotides align to TRBD2. V gave up 2 bases and J gave up 0 bases; unmatched junction bases: 4. This CDR3 comprises 16 residues. Germline V gene lookup returns CDR1 MNHEY and CDR2 SMNVEV (reference sequence). The CDR3 nucleotides read TGTGCCAGCAGTTTACGGGGGGACTACTCCTACAATGAGCAGTTCTTC. Translating gives CASSLRGDYSYNEQFF.

The chain uses TRBV6-1 and TRBJ1-6; D is unclear. Trimming stripped 2 bases from V and 10 bases from J, with 12 bases between. There are 14 residues in the CDR3. CDR1 is MNHNS and CDR2 is SASEGT in the germline V gene. This CDR3 reads CASSEWKGRSPLHF. Here the CDR3 DNA reads TGTGCCAGCAGTGAATGGAAAGGGAGGTCACCCCTCCACTTT.